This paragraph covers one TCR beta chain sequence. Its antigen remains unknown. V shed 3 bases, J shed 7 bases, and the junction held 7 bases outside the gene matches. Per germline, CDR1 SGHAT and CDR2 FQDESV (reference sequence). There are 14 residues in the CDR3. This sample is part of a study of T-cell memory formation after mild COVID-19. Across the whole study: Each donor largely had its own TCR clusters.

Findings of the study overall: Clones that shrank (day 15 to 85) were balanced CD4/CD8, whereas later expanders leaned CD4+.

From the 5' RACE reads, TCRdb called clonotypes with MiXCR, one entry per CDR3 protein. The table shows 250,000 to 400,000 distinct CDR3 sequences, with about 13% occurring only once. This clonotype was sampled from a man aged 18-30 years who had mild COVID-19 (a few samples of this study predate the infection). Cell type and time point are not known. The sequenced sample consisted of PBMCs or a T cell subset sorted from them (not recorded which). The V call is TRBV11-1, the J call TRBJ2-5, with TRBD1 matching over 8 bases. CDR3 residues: CASSFTDRAVTQYF. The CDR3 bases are TGTGCCAGCAGCTTTACGGACAGGGCCGTGACCCAGTACTTC.